This T cell receptor (beta chain) was captured in a study of OX40 agonist ivuxolimab in advanced cancers. Measured with immunoSEQ multiplex PCR; TCRdb has only the in-frame clones, and not every one. This table has 74,000 or so clones, about 92% appearing once. General study results and limits: At 0.1-3.0 mg/kg, partial responders had clonal expansion among the lowest observed.

A history of autoimmune disease or systemic immunosuppression excluded patients. The sampling schedule covered blood at baseline, cycle 4 day 1, and cycle 7 day 1. On this clone: Its cognate antigen is unknown.

The CDR3 loop spans 13 amino acids. Germline V lookup: CDR1 MNHEY, CDR2 SVGAGI. V was cut by 6 bases and J by 1 base, with 9 bases left in between. Material: CD4+ or CD8+ T cells sorted from blood, obtained in a trial of the OX40 agonist ivuxolimab. The sequence derives from an adult with an advanced solid tumor such as melanoma, head and neck, liver or kidney cancer. The J gene is TRBJ1-1, the V gene TRBV6-5; D not resolved. CDR3 coding DNA: TGTGCCAGCAGGTCGGACGGGAACACTGAAGCTTTCTTT. It translates to CASRSDGNTEAFF.